This T cell receptor beta chain was captured by sequencing in a study of T-cell reconstitution after alpha-beta-depleted transplantation in children. The trim removed 0 bases at V and 4 bases at J, leaving 5 bases unmatched. From germline, CDR1 is ENHRY and CDR2 SYGVKD. The CDR3 has 15 residues. This clonotype has at least ten counts. Unique molecular identifiers were used in preparing the TCRbeta library. TCRdb re-analysed the PCR reads in MiXCR, keeping a single row per CDR3 protein. Among 100,000 to 120,000 distinct CDR3 sequences listed, about a tenth were seen once. The sample in question was PBMCs from the stem cell graft donor, obtained from the stem cell graft. The V and J genes are TRBV10-3 and TRBJ1-2; 7 bases are a match to TRBD1. This clonotype was obtained from a human donor who donated a stem cell graft to a child with acute lymphoblastic leukemia. The CDR3 is CAISESPTGFYGYTF. The CDR3 region has the DNA TGTGCCATCAGTGAGTCCCCGACAGGGTTCTATGGCTACACCTTC.